The present TCR beta chain was sequenced within a study of CD8 T cells in ankylosing spondylitis. Study results and limitations: Significant enrichment of disease-linked clones was reported in matched ankylosing spondylitis synovial fluid. Reactive arthritis synovial fluid and blood previously showed some of these motif variants. Characteristic, it appeared, of ankylosing spondylitis blood was a TCR beta motif of roughly eight highly homologous variants.

Remarks on this clonotype: Antigen unknown.

Preparation of TCR beta libraries was done by quantitative 5'-RACE with molecular barcodes. One entry per CDR3 protein results from TCRdb running MiXCR on the 5' RACE reads. The data show about 700,000 distinct CDR3 sequences, under 20% seen once. What was sequenced was blood, either unsorted or a sorted T cell fraction (not recorded which). This TCR derives from a male donor with ankylosing spondylitis.

DNA for the CDR3: TGTGCCAGCAGCGTAGGTCCGGGACTAGCGGGGACAGATACGCAGTATTTT. Translated: CASSVGPGLAGTDTQYF. The chain uses TRBV9 and TRBJ2-3, with 13 bases identical to TRBD2. This CDR3 contains 17 residues. V trimming: 0 bases; J trimming: 3 bases; junction bases outside the gene matches: 4. Germline V gene data show CDR1 as SGDLS and CDR2 as YYNGEE. Complete variable domain (other parts from reference TRBV9 and TRBJ2-3): DSGVTQTPKHLITATGQRVTLRCSPRSGDLSVYWYQQSLDQGLQFLIQYYNGEERAKGNILERFSAQQFPDLHSELNLSSLELGDSALYFCASSVGPGLAGTDTQYFGPGTRLTVL.